The 17 T cell receptor beta chains below come from one sample, sequenced in a study of cytomegalovirus exposure and HLA in healthy donors. Libraries were prepared by immunoSEQ multiplex PCR; TCRdb keeps only in-frame clonotypes and omits some of them. The repertoire holds fewer than 70,000 clones, roughly 96% seen once, with around 0.83% in the top ten. Sequencing was carried out using PBMCs. The receptors originated from a young man in good health and CMV-seronegative.

The V gene is TRBV9, the J gene TRBJ2-1; 11 bases align to TRBD2. This CDR3 spans 15 amino acids. Losses at the gene ends were 0 bases for V and 9 bases for J; bases not matched to a gene: 5. CDR1 is SGDLS, CDR2 YYNGEE, per germline. The CDR3 spells CASSVDSGRASEQFF. The CDR3 DNA is TGTGCCAGCAGCGTAGATAGCGGGAGGGCCTCTGAGCAGTTCTTC.

The rearrangement links TRBV6-5 to TRBJ2-7; 7 bases agree with TRBD2. Germline V lookup: CDR1 MNHEY, CDR2 SVGAGI. CDR3 length: 15 amino acids. The ends lost 0 bases at V and 7 bases at J; junction bases unmatched: 9. CDR3 region: CASSYSGRATREQYF. The CDR3 region has the DNA TGTGCCAGCAGTTACTCGGGGAGGGCGACGAGGGAGCAGTACTTC.

The J gene is TRBJ2-7, the V gene TRBV5-4; TRBD2 agrees at 12 bases. The CDR3 sequence is 15 residues long. The germline CDR1 and CDR2 sequences are SGHNT and YYREEE (reference sequence). Trimming cost V 3 bases and J 4 bases; bases outside gene matches: 5. The CDR3 sequence is CASSSRTSGVYEQYF. CDR3 sequence (DNA): TGTGCCAGCAGCTCCAGGACTAGCGGGGTATACGAGCAGTACTTC.

The gene calls are TRBV30 and TRBJ2-3, with D tentatively TRBD2 (6 bases). This CDR3 has 13 residues. Germline V gene lookup returns CDR1 GTSNPN and CDR2 SVGIG (reference sequence). V was clipped by 1 base and J by 7 bases, with 12 bases between them. The chain's CDR3 is CAWSDREPYTQYF. The CDR3 DNA reads TGTGCCTGGAGTGACCGGGAGCCGTATACGCAGTATTTT.

V and J are TRBV4-2 and TRBJ2-3, with TRBD2 matching 14 bases. Unmatched junction bases numbered 6, after V lost 5 bases and J lost 5 bases. Germline V gene lookup returns CDR1 LGHNA and CDR2 YNFKEQ. This CDR3 region has 16 residues. This CDR3 is CASSSPGLAGGDTQYF. In nucleotides, the CDR3 is TGTGCCAGCAGCTCGCCAGGACTAGCGGGAGGAGATACGCAGTATTTT.

The chain employs TRBV4-1 and TRBJ2-7, with 13 bases fitting TRBD2. Germline V lookup: CDR1 MGHRA, CDR2 YSYEKL. J gave up 4 bases and V 3 bases, and 3 bases lay outside the gene matches. The CDR3 consists of 15 residues. The CDR3 coding sequence is TGCGCCAGCAGCCAGGGGACTAGCGGGAAATACGAGCAGTACTTC. Residues: CASSQGTSGKYEQYF.

The V call is TRBV11-2, the J call TRBJ2-7; 7 bases agree with TRBD2. The CDR3 totals 16 residues. J was trimmed by 1 base and V by 4 bases; bases with no gene match: 10. Germline CDR1 SGHAT, CDR2 FQNNGV. The CDR3 DNA follows: TGTGCCAGCAGCTCTACCCTAGAGCGGGAATCCTACGAGCAGTACTTC. It encodes CASSSTLERESYEQYF.

The V call is TRBV18, the J call TRBJ2-7; 8 bases align to TRBD2. The CDR3 has 16 residues. J lost 2 bases, V lost 3 bases, and 9 bases had no gene match. Germline loops: CDR1 KGHSH, CDR2 LQKENI. This CDR3 is CASSPVTGRATYEQYF. In DNA, the CDR3 is TGTGCCAGCTCACCGGTTACCGGGAGGGCCACCTACGAGCAGTACTTC. Using reference TRBV18 and TRBJ2-7 for the parts outside the CDR3, the full variable domain is NAGVMQNPRHLVRRRGQEARLRCSPMKGHSHVYWYRQLPEEGLKFMVYLQKENIIDESGMPKERFSAEFPKEGPSILRIQQVVRGDSAAYFCASSPVTGRATYEQYFGPGTRLTVT.

The rearrangement links TRBV18 to TRBJ2-7; D is possibly TRBD2 (5 bases). Germline loops: CDR1 KGHSH, CDR2 LQKENI. This CDR3 region has 14 residues. V was trimmed by 3 bases and J by 3 bases, leaving 12 bases between them. The CDR3 is CASSPREGHYEQYF. In DNA form, the CDR3 reads TGTGCCAGCTCACCTCGGGAAGGGCACTACGAGCAGTACTTC.

The chain links TRBV11-2 to TRBJ2-7, with D perhaps matching TRBD2 (5 bases). The CDR3 consists of 12 residues. The V end was cut by 2 bases, the J end by 7 bases, with 9 bases between. Germline V gene lookup returns CDR1 SGHAT and CDR2 FQNNGV. CDR3 loop: CASSLQAAEQYF. The CDR3 nucleotides are TGTGCCAGCAGCTTACAAGCGGCAGAGCAGTACTTC.

The chain uses TRBV14 and TRBJ2-1; 7 bases fit TRBD2. The length of the CDR3 is 15 residues. Losses at the gene ends were 5 bases for V and 4 bases for J; bases not matched to a gene: 8. From germline, CDR1 is SGHDN and CDR2 FVKESK. CDR3 region: CASSLLAKPYNEQFF. In DNA, the CDR3 is TGTGCCAGCAGCTTACTAGCGAAACCTTACAATGAGCAGTTCTTC.

This chain uses TRBV28 with TRBJ1-2, with D tentatively TRBD1 (5 bases). V was pared by 10 bases and J by 2 bases, with 14 bases between. Germline V lookup: CDR1 MDHEN, CDR2 SYDVKM. CDR3 size: 13 residues. The CDR3 DNA sequence: TGTGCCACCACCCCGACAGTCAACTATGGCTACACCTTC. This encodes CATTPTVNYGYTF.

This clone was found once. The chain carries TRBV6-6 and TRBJ1-2, with TRBD1 as a possible D gene (6 bases). The germline V and J ends were trimmed by 5 bases and 7 bases, with 8 bases remaining between them. Looked up from germline, CDR1 is MNHNY and CDR2 is SVGAGI (reference sequence). This CDR3 region has 11 residues. The CDR3 here is CASSRTAGYTF. CDR3 nucleotide sequence: TGTGCCAGCAGTAGGACAGCTGGCTACACCTTC.

V and J are TRBV4-1 and TRBJ2-5; D not certain. Germline V lookup: CDR1 MGHRA, CDR2 YSYEKL. With 1 base removed from V and 5 bases from J, the gap between germline ends came to 8 bases. The CDR3 sequence is 13 residues long. The CDR3 sequence: CASSQVLAETQYF. In DNA form, the CDR3 reads TGCGCCAGCAGCCAAGTATTAGCTGAGACCCAGTACTTC.

The chain recombines TRBV4-3 with TRBJ1-1; D is undetermined. The CDR3 runs to 14 residues. The germline gives CDR1 LGHNA, CDR2 YSLEER. The V and J ends lost 1 base and 0 bases respectively, with 6 bases between them. CDR3 coding DNA: TGCGCCAGCAGCCAAGGTTCATTGAACACTGAAGCTTTCTTT. Translated, it gives CASSQGSLNTEAFF.

The V gene is TRBV18, the J gene TRBJ2-6; D may be TRBD2 (5 bases). Germline CDR1 KGHSH, CDR2 LQKENI. V was trimmed by 0 bases and J by 4 bases, leaving 7 bases between them. There are 15 residues in the CDR3. CDR3 nucleotides: TGTGCCAGCTCACCACCCGAGGGAGGGGCCAACGTCCTGACTTTC. Translating it yields CASSPPEGGANVLTF. Full variable domain (rest looked up from reference TRBV18 and TRBJ2-6): NAGVMQNPRHLVRRRGQEARLRCSPMKGHSHVYWYRQLPEEGLKFMVYLQKENIIDESGMPKERFSAEFPKEGPSILRIQQVVRGDSAAYFCASSPPEGGANVLTFGAGSRLTVL.

The gene calls are TRBV4-2 and TRBJ2-7, with 8 bases fitting TRBD1. Germline V gives CDR1 LGHNA, CDR2 YNFKEQ. V dropped 2 bases and J dropped 3; count of bases not matched to a gene: 0. The CDR3 covers 13 residues. Here the CDR3 reads CASSQTGGYEQYF. CDR3 coding DNA: TGTGCCAGCAGCCAAACAGGGGGCTACGAGCAGTACTTC.